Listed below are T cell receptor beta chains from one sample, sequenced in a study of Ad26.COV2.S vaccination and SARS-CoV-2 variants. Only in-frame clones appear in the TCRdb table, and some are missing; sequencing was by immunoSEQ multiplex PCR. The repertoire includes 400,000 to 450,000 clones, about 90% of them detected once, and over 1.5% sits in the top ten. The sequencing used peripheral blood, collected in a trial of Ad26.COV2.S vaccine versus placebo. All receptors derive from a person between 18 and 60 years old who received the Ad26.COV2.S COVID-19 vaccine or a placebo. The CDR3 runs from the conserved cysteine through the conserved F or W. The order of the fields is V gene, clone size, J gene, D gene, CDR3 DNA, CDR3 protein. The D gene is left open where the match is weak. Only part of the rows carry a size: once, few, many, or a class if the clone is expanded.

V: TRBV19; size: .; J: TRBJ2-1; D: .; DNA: TGTGCCAGTAGTATAGCGGGTGCCAATGAGCAGTTCTTC; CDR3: CASSIAGANEQFF
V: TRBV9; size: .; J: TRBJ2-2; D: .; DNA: TGTGCCAGCAGCGTAGTACCGACAGCGAACACCGGGGAGCTGTTTTTT; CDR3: CASSVVPTANTGELFF
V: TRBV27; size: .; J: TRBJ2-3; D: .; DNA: TGTGCCAGCGGGTGGGGTAGTCGGGGGATGATCCCAGATACGCAGTATTTT; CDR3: CASGWGSRGMIPDTQYF
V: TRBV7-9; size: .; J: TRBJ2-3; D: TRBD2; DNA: TGTGCCAGCAGCTCTCGGACTAGCGGGGGGGATGGAGATACGCAGTATTTT; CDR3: CASSSRTSGGDGDTQYF
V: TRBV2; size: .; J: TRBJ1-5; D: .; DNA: TGTGCCAGCAGGCCCTCTGAGACGGACGGGCCCCAGCATTTT; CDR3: CASRPSETDGPQHF
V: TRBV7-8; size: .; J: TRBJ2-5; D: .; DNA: TGTGCCAGCAGCTTAATTTCGGCCCGTTGGGAGACCCAGTACTTC; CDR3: CASSLISARWETQYF
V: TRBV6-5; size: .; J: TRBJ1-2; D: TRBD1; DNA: TGTGCCAGCAGCCAAGGATTAGGGACAGGAGGCTACACCTTC; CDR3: CASSQGLGTGGYTF
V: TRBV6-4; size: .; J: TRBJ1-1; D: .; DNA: TGTGCCAGCAGCCAGGACAGACTGAACACTGAAGCTTTCTTT; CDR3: CASSQDRLNTEAFF
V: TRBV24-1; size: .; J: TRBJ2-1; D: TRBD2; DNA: TGTGCCACCAGTGATTTGAGGACTAGCGGGGGGAATGAGCAGTTCTTC; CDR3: CATSDLRTSGGNEQFF
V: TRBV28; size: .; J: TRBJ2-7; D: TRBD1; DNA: TGTGCCAATTCTCGGACAGGGGCCTACGAGCAGTACTTC; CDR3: CANSRTGAYEQYF
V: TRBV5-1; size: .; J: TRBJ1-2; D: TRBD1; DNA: TGCGCCAGCAGCCAATGGACAGGGTTTGGCTACACCTTC; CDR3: CASSQWTGFGYTF
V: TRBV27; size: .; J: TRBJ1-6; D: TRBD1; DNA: TGTGCCAGCAGTCCTCCAGGGGGGAATTCACCCCTCCACTTT; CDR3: CASSPPGGNSPLHF
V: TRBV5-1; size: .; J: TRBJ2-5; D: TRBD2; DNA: TGCGCCAGCAGCCTGGGACTAGCGGGGGGGCTGGGAGAGACCCAGTACTTC; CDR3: CASSLGLAGGLGETQYF
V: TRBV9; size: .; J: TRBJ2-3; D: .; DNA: TGTGCCAGCAGCGTAGAGGACTACACAGATACGCAGTATTTT; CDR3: CASSVEDYTDTQYF
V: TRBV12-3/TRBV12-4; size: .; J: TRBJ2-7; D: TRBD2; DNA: TGTGCCAGCAGTTTAGCGCGGGGGTACGAGCAGTACTTC; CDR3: CASSLARGYEQYF
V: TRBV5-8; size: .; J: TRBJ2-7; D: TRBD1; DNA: TGTGCCAGCAGCCAGGACAGGGGTAAGAACGAGCAGTACTTC; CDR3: CASSQDRGKNEQYF
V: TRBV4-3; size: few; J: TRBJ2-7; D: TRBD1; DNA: TGCGCCAGCAGCGCCGGGACAGGGTCATCCTACGAGCAGTACTTC; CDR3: CASSAGTGSSYEQYF
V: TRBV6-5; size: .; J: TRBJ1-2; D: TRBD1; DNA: TGTGCCAGCAGCCCACGGACAGGGCTCAGGGGCTACACCTTC; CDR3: CASSPRTGLRGYTF
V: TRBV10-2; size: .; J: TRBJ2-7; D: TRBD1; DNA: TGCGCCACCAATTCGGGACAGGGGGCGACCTACGAGCAGTACTTC; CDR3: CATNSGQGATYEQYF
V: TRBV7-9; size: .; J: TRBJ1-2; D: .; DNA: TGTGCCAGCAGCTCCCGGGACATCAATGGCTACACCTTC; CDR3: CASSSRDINGYTF
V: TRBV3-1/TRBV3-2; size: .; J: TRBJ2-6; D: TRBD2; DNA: TGTGCCAGCAGCTTAGGACTAGCGGGGACTGGGGCCAACGTCCTGACTTTC; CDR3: CASSLGLAGTGANVLTF
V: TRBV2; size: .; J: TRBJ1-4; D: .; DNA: TGTGCCAGCAGTGAAGCTAGTGCAAGGGAAAAACTGTTTTTT; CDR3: CASSEASAREKLFF
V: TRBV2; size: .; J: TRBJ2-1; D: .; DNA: TGTGCCAGCAGTGGGTCGACAGACACTCGCAATGAGCAGTTCTTC; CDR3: CASSGSTDTRNEQFF
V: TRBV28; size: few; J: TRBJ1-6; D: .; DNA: TGTGCCAGCAGCTCACAGCCACCCCTCCACTTT; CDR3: CASSSQPPLHF
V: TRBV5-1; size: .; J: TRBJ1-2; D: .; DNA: TGCGCCAGCAGCTATTTCAACTATGGCTACACCTTC; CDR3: CASSYFNYGYTF
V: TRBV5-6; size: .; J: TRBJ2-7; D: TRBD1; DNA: TGTGCCAGCAGCTTGCCTGGTGGACAGGGGGCCTACGAGCAGTACTTC; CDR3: CASSLPGGQGAYEQYF
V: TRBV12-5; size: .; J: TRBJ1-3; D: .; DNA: TGTGCTAGTGGTTTGGTACTAACCGCTTCGGGAAACACCATATATTTT; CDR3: CASGLVLTASGNTIYF
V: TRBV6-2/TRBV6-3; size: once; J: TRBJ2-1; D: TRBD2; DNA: TGTGCCAGCAGCGGGCTAGCGGGGGGGCCTCACAATGAGCAGTTCTTC; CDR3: CASSGLAGGPHNEQFF
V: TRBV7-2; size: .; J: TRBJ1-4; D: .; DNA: TGTGCCAGCAGCTTAGGGGGGGGAGAAAAACTGTTTTTT; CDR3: CASSLGGGEKLFF
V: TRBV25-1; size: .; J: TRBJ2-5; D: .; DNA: TGTGCCAGCAGTGACTCGGGACTCCTGTACCAAGAGACCCAGTACTTC; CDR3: CASSDSGLLYQETQYF
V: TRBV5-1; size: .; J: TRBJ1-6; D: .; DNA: TGCGCCAGCAGCCCGGGACTGGCCTCCTATAATTCACCCCTCCACTTT; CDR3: CASSPGLASYNSPLHF
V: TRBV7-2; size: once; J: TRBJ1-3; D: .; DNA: TGTGCCAGTGGCAGCTCTGGAAACACCATATATTTT; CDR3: CASGSSGNTIYF
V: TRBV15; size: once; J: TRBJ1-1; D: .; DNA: TGTGCCACCAGCGGCGGCAGCTGGGCAGTCGGTGCTTTCTTT; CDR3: CATSGGSWAVGAFF
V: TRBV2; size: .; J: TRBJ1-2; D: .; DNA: TGTGCCAGCAGGTGGGAAGGCAGCTATGGCTACACCTTC; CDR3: CASRWEGSYGYTF
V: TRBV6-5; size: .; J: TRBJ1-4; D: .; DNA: TGTGCCAGCAGTTACTCCAGGGTGGCTAATGAAAAACTGTTTTTT; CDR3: CASSYSRVANEKLFF
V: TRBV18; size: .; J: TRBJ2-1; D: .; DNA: TGTGCCAGCTCACCACTTGTCGATGAGCAGTTCTTC; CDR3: CASSPLVDEQFF
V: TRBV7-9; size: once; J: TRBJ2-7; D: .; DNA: TGTGCCAGCAGCCCAAGACAGGCCTGGGAGCAGTACTTC; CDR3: CASSPRQAWEQYF
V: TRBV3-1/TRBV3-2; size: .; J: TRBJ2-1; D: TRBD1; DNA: TGTGCCAGCAGCCGAATGACCGGGACAGCCTGGGATGAGCAGTTCTTC; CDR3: CASSRMTGTAWDEQFF
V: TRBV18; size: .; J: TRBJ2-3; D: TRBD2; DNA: TGTGCCAGCAGCCCCTCCGGGGGGAGCACAGATACGCAGTATTTT; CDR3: CASSPSGGSTDTQYF
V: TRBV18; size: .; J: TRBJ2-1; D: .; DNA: TGTGCCAGCTCACCACCAGGAGGGGGACGATTGTACAATGAGCAGTTCTTC; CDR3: CASSPPGGGRLYNEQFF
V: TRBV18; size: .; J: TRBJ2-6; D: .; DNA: TGTGCCAGCTCACCGCGCCTCAATGGGGCCAACGTCCTGACTTTC; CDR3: CASSPRLNGANVLTF
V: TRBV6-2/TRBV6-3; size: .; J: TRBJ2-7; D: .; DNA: TGTGCCAGCAGTTTTCTCCGGGGATCCTACGAGCAGTACTTC; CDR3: CASSFLRGSYEQYF
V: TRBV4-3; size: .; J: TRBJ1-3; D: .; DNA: TGCGCCAGCAGCCAAAACAGGGTTTCTTTTGGAAACACCATATATTTT; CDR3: CASSQNRVSFGNTIYF
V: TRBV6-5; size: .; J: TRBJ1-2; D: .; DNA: TGTGCCAGCAGTTACTCGGACAGCAACTATGGCTACACCTTC; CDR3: CASSYSDSNYGYTF
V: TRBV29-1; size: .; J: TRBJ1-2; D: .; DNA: TGCAGCGCGGTTCAAGGAGCTAACTATGGCTACACCTTC; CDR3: CSAVQGANYGYTF
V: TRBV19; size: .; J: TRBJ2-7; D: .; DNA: TGTGCCAGTAGTATAGGGGGCTACGAGCAGTACTTC; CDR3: CASSIGGYEQYF
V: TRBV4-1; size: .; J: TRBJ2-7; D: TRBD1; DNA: TGCGCCAGCAGCCACCGGGACAGGGACCGGGACGAGCAGTACTTC; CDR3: CASSHRDRDRDEQYF
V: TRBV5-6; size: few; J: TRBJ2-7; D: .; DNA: TGTGCCAGCAGCTTCGACAGAACCTACGAGCAGTACTTC; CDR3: CASSFDRTYEQYF
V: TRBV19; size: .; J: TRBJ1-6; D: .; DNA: TGTGCCAGTAGTTACGGCCGGTCCCTCCACTTT; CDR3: CASSYGRSLHF
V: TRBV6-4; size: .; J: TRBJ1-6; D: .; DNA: TGTGCCAGCAGTGACTCGTCGAAGGGGCCTAATTCACCCCTCCACTTT; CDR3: CASSDSSKGPNSPLHF
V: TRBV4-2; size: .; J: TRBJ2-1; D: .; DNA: TGTGCCAGCAGCCCTTCCGGGAACCTCTACAATGAGCAGTTCTTC; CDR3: CASSPSGNLYNEQFF
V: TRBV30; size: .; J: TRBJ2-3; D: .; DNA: TGTGCCTGGACTGGTAGGGGCGTTAGCACAGATACGCAGTATTTT; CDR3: CAWTGRGVSTDTQYF
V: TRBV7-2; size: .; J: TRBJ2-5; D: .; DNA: TGTGCCAGCAGCTTCCAGGGGCCGGGTGGGGAGACCCAGTACTTC; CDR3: CASSFQGPGGETQYF
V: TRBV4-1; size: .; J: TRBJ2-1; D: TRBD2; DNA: TGCGCCAGCAGCCAAGTCGGCGGACTAGACCCGACGGGTCCGTTCTTC; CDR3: CASSQVGGLDPTGPFF
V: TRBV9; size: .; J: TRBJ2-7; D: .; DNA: TGTGCCAGCAGCGTAGTAGTTCGGGCTTACTCCTACGAGCAGTACTTC; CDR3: CASSVVVRAYSYEQYF
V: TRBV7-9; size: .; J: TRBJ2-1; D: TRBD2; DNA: TGTGCCAGCAGCTTAGGGACTAGCGGGGGGTTTTACAATGAGCAGTTCTTC; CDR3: CASSLGTSGGFYNEQFF
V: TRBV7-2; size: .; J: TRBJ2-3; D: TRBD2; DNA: TGTGCCAGCAGCGGTAGCGGGGGGCCTTCTAGCACAGATACGCAGTATTTT; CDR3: CASSGSGGPSSTDTQYF
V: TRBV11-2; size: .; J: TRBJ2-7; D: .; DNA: TGTGCCAGCAGCTTGCCGACAGGATACGAGCAGTACTTC; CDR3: CASSLPTGYEQYF
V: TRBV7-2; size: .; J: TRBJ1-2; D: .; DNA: TGTGCCAGCAGCTTAGAAGTCAGGTACTATGGCTACACCTTC; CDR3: CASSLEVRYYGYTF
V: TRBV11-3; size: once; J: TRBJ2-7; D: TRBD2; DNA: TGTGCCAGCAGCCTCGTTCTGTTTCGGGGGGGCTGGTACGAGCAGTACTTC; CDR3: CASSLVLFRGGWYEQYF